This T cell receptor (beta chain) was captured by sequencing in a study of tumor-infiltrating lymphocytes in primary liver carcinoma. In the study overall: Patients, male and female, were 30 to 69 years old.

On this clonotype: What it recognizes is unknown.

cDNA specific to TCR beta was made from around 470 ng of total RNA, with a constant-region primer employed for priming. Sequencing libraries for TCR beta derived from three nested multiplex PCR rounds that used slightly modified ARM-PCR. It was with TRBV1-TRBV30 forward primers and a C-beta reverse primer that the first two PCR rounds were run, at 10 cycles each. TCRdb called the multiplex PCR reads again in MiXCR, with one record for every CDR3 protein. This table has about 78,000 distinct CDR3 sequences, 60% to 75% appearing once. Co-extracting RNA and DNA was done with roughly 18-32 mg of unsorted bulk tissue as input. This CDR3 is 15 amino acids long. CDR1 LGHNA and CDR2 YNFKEQ come from the germline V gene. V gave up 4 bases and J gave up 3 bases, with 13 bases separating them. General observations from the study: When set against blood, tumors had a significantly higher top-250-clone fraction (p = 0.039). Compared with tumor region pairs, tumor-adjacent and tumor-blood pairs overlapped less. It was observed that only about 7.5-25% of the top clones appeared in every one of the five tumor regions.

The chain recombines TRBV4-2 with TRBJ2-1, with D maybe TRBD2 (6 bases). This clonotype was sampled from a man between 40 and 49 years old with primary liver carcinoma and hepatitis B virus infection. The sequencing sample was made of liver tumor tissue from sampling region 4. The sample's subset: tumor region T4, right-lateral pole. The CDR3 sequence: CASSPTSGIYNEQFF. CDR3 in DNA: TGTGCCAGCAGCCCGACTAGTGGGATCTACAATGAGCAGTTCTTC.